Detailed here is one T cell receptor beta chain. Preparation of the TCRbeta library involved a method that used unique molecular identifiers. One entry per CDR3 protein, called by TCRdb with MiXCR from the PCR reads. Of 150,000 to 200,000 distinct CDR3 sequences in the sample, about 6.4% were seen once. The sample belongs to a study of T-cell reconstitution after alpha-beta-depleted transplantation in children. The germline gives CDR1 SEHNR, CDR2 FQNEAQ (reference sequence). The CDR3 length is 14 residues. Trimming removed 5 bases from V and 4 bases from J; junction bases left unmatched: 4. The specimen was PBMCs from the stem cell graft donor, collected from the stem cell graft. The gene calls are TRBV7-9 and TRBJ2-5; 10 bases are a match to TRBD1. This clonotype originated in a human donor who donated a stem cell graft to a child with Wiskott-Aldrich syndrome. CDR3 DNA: TGTGCCAGCAGCGACCGGGACAGGGGAGAGACCCAGTACTTC. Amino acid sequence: CASSDRDRGETQYF.